These T cell receptor beta chains were read from a single sample in a study. In TCRdb, the 5' RACE reads were re-called with MiXCR into one record per CDR3 protein. This table holds 3,000 or so distinct CDR3 sequences, approximately 7.2% found once. Sequenced input: total memory T cells from blood PBMCs. The receptors derive from a female donor with HIV. CDR3s include the opening cysteine and the closing phenylalanine or tryptophan. The D gene is left open where the match is weak. For some rows the clone size is stated as once, few or many, or as a class when expanded; others skip it.

d_call: -; v_call: TRBV11-2; j_call: TRBJ1-1; clone_size: few; cdr3_nt: TGTGCCAGCAGCTCCAAGATCAGGGTAGAAGCTTTCTTT; cdr3_aa: CASSSKIRVEAFF
d_call: TRBD1; v_call: TRBV11-2; j_call: TRBJ2-5; clone_size: medium-sized; cdr3_nt: TGTGCCACCTTGGACAGGCAAGAGACCCAGTACTTC; cdr3_aa: CATLDRQETQYF
d_call: -; v_call: TRBV10-3; j_call: TRBJ1-2; clone_size: -; cdr3_nt: TGTGCCATCAGTGAGGGCTCAGGGGCAGGGTATGGCTACACCTTC; cdr3_aa: CAISEGSGAGYGYTF
d_call: -; v_call: TRBV11-2; j_call: TRBJ2-5; clone_size: -; cdr3_nt: TGTGTCAGCAGCTTGTACCAAGAGACCCAGTACTTC; cdr3_aa: CVSSLYQETQYF
d_call: -; v_call: TRBV12-3/TRBV12-4; j_call: TRBJ2-3; clone_size: medium-sized; cdr3_nt: TGTGCCAGCAGAATACAGGGATATGGCACAGATACGCAGTATTTT; cdr3_aa: CASRIQGYGTDTQYF
d_call: TRBD1; v_call: TRBV11-3; j_call: TRBJ2-5; clone_size: medium-sized; cdr3_nt: TGTGCCAGCAGCAAACAGGGGAGAGAGACCCAGTACTTC; cdr3_aa: CASSKQGRETQYF
d_call: -; v_call: TRBV10-3; j_call: TRBJ1-2; clone_size: medium-sized; cdr3_nt: TGTGCCATCAGTGTTTCCCGGGACCACTATGGCTACACCTTC; cdr3_aa: CAISVSRDHYGYTF
d_call: -; v_call: TRBV29-1; j_call: TRBJ1-2; clone_size: medium-sized; cdr3_nt: TGCAGCGCTCGGACAACCCTGATAGGTGGCTACACCTTC; cdr3_aa: CSARTTLIGGYTF
d_call: -; v_call: TRBV30; j_call: TRBJ1-5; clone_size: few; cdr3_nt: TGTGCCTGGAGTGGGGCCAGCCCGGGGCAGCCCCAGCATTTT; cdr3_aa: CAWSGASPGQPQHF
d_call: -; v_call: TRBV7-6; j_call: TRBJ2-1; clone_size: medium-sized; cdr3_nt: TGTGCCAGCAGCTGGGCCCCTTCCTACAATGAGCAGTTCTTC; cdr3_aa: CASSWAPSYNEQFF
d_call: -; v_call: TRBV14; j_call: TRBJ1-1; clone_size: medium-sized; cdr3_nt: TGTGCCAGCAGCAGGTATGGAGGGACTGAAGCTTTCTTT; cdr3_aa: CASSRYGGTEAFF
d_call: TRBD1; v_call: TRBV10-1; j_call: TRBJ1-1; clone_size: medium-sized; cdr3_nt: TGCGCCAGCAGTACGGGACAGTCGAACACTGAAGCTTTCTTT; cdr3_aa: CASSTGQSNTEAFF
d_call: TRBD2; v_call: TRBV29-1; j_call: TRBJ2-5; clone_size: medium-sized; cdr3_nt: TGCAGCGTTCGAGCCGGGGGGGAGACCCAGTACTTC; cdr3_aa: CSVRAGGETQYF
d_call: -; v_call: TRBV15; j_call: TRBJ1-2; clone_size: medium-sized; cdr3_nt: TGTGCCACCAGCAGAGAAAGAGTGTATGGCTACACCTTC; cdr3_aa: CATSRERVYGYTF
d_call: -; v_call: TRBV7-7; j_call: TRBJ2-5; clone_size: medium-sized; cdr3_nt: TGTGCCAGCAGCTTAGCCCCGCGGGAGACCCAGTACTTC; cdr3_aa: CASSLAPRETQYF
d_call: -; v_call: TRBV10-3; j_call: TRBJ2-3; clone_size: medium-sized; cdr3_nt: TGTGCCATCAGTGACGGGCTAGCCCCAGATACGCAGTATTTT; cdr3_aa: CAISDGLAPDTQYF
d_call: -; v_call: TRBV12-5; j_call: TRBJ1-1; clone_size: medium-sized; cdr3_nt: TGTGCTAGTGGTTTGGCTGCGGCGGTGAACACTGAAGCTTTCTTT; cdr3_aa: CASGLAAAVNTEAFF